This is a list of T cell receptor beta chains from one sample in a study of blood T cell repertoires in COVID-19. The table came from immunoSEQ multiplex PCR; TCRdb's copy has only in-frame clones and leaves some out. The sample consists of about 100,000 clones, 90% to 95% of them appearing once. The sequenced sample was peripheral blood. The origin of the receptors is a man in his fifties or sixties with acute or convalescent COVID-19. The CDR3 runs from the conserved cysteine through the conserved F or W. A D gene is named only where the DNA matches it firmly. Clone sizes are given selectively: once, few, many, or a class where the clone is expanded.

>TRBV10-1|-|TRBD1|TRBJ2-7
CASEPGQTYEQYF
TGCGCCAGTGAACCGGGACAGACCTACGAGCAGTACTTC
>TRBV28|-|-|TRBJ1-1
CASSPQDPGAEAFF
TGTGCCAGCAGTCCCCAGGACCCCGGGGCTGAAGCTTTCTTT
>TRBV28|-|-|TRBJ1-6
CASRPFLGLSNSPLHF
TGTGCCAGCCGCCCCTTCTTGGGACTGAGTAATTCACCCCTCCACTTT
>TRBV14|-|TRBD1|TRBJ1-2
CASSLLTGDRGYTF
TGTGCCAGCAGCCTCCTTACAGGGGATCGCGGCTACACCTTC
>TRBV3-1/TRBV3-2|once|-|TRBJ1-6
CASSQESLSPDSPLHF
TGTGCCAGCAGCCAAGAGAGTCTTAGCCCGGATTCACCCCTCCACTTT
>TRBV18|-|TRBD2|TRBJ2-5
CASSPKAGEETQYF
TGTGCCAGCTCACCGAAAGCGGGAGAAGAGACCCAGTACTTC
>TRBV30|-|-|TRBJ1-5
CAWSVRQTRSNQPQHF
TGTGCCTGGAGTGTCCGACAGACTCGCAGCAATCAGCCCCAGCATTTT
>TRBV5-1|-|TRBD1|TRBJ2-7
CASSLTGTGGYEQYF
TGCGCCAGCAGCTTGACCGGGACAGGGGGTTACGAGCAGTACTTC
>TRBV18|-|-|TRBJ1-1
CASSPSQAQGTEAFF
TGTGCCAGCTCACCATCCCAGGCCCAGGGCACTGAAGCTTTCTTT
>TRBV11-3|-|TRBD1|TRBJ1-2
CASSYDRASYGYTF
TGTGCCAGCAGCTATGACAGGGCTTCCTATGGCTACACCTTC
>TRBV9|once|-|TRBJ2-2
CASSPRGGGNTGELFF
TGTGCCAGCAGCCCCAGGGGCGGAGGGAACACCGGGGAGCTGTTTTTT
>TRBV6-7|-|TRBD2|TRBJ2-7
CASSYVTSGCYEQYF
TGTGCCAGCAGTTACGTTACTAGCGGATGCTACGAGCAGTACTTC
>TRBV18|-|TRBD2|TRBJ2-7
CASSPPMLAGETRSYEQYF
TGTGCCAGCTCACCGCCAATGTTAGCGGGAGAGACACGGTCCTACGAGCAGTACTTC
>TRBV7-9|-|-|TRBJ1-2
CASSGLTANYGYTF
TGTGCCAGCAGCGGGCTGACAGCTAACTATGGCTACACCTTC
>TRBV11-2|-|-|TRBJ1-6
CASSHEAGFNSPLHF
TGTGCCAGCAGCCATGAGGCGGGCTTTAATTCACCCCTCCACTTT
>TRBV14|once|-|TRBJ2-4
CASSPQAGPKNIQYF
TGTGCCAGCAGCCCTCAGGCGGGCCCGAAAAACATTCAGTACTTC
>TRBV7-2|-|TRBD2|TRBJ2-5
CASSPDSGRLETQYF
TGTGCCAGCAGCCCCGATAGCGGGAGGTTGGAGACCCAGTACTTC
>TRBV5-1|-|-|TRBJ2-5
CASSSGSFQETQYF
TGCGCCAGCAGCTCCGGGAGTTTCCAAGAGACCCAGTACTTC
>TRBV5-6|-|-|TRBJ2-3
CASSLAGSYRRGDTQYF
TGTGCCAGCAGCTTGGCTGGGTCCTACCGCCGAGGAGATACGCAGTATTTT
>TRBV19|-|-|TRBJ1-5
CASKVQGPDNQPQHF
TGTGCCAGTAAAGTGCAGGGTCCTGACAATCAGCCCCAGCATTTT
>TRBV14|-|TRBD2|TRBJ2-1
CASSQDRWTSGRNFYNEQFF
TGTGCCAGCAGCCAAGATCGTTGGACTAGCGGGAGGAACTTCTACAATGAGCAGTTCTTC
>TRBV28|few|-|TRBJ2-7
CASREDGEAQYF
TGTGCCAGCAGAGAGGACGGGGAGGCGCAGTACTTC
>TRBV7-3|few|TRBD1|TRBJ2-7
CASSVTGTGNEQYF
TGTGCCAGCAGCGTAACCGGGACAGGGAACGAGCAGTACTTC
>TRBV11-3|-|-|TRBJ2-5
CASSLGPRETQYF
TGTGCCAGCAGCTTAGGCCCTCGGGAGACCCAGTACTTC
>TRBV19|-|-|TRBJ1-3
CASSTPGGAGNTIYF
TGTGCCAGTAGTACCCCCGGGGGTGCCGGAAACACCATATATTTT
>TRBV6-5|-|-|TRBJ1-1
CASRRGQFMNTEAFF
TGTGCCAGCAGGCGTGGACAGTTTATGAACACTGAAGCTTTCTTT
>TRBV5-1|-|TRBD1|TRBJ1-1
CASRPTGGDTEAFF
TGCGCCAGCAGACCGACAGGGGGGGACACTGAAGCTTTCTTT